One and the same sample provided the 5 T cell receptor beta chains below, sequenced in a study of cytomegalovirus exposure and HLA in healthy donors. With 60 Vbeta and 13 Jbeta primers, the PCR was carried out. Clones were read by immunoSEQ multiplex PCR, and TCRdb kept only the in-frame ones, dropping some. Among around 140,000 clones listed, about three quarters were seen once. Sequenced input: PBMCs. The receptors were gathered from a man aged 40-50 years in good health and CMV-seropositive.

The chain recombines TRBV7-3 with TRBJ2-5, with 14 bases that match TRBD2. V was clipped by 5 bases and J by 3 bases; unmatched bases: 11. This CDR3 region has 18 residues. The germline gives CDR1 SGHTA, CDR2 FQGTGA. CDR3 DNA: TGTGCCAGCAGCGTCCCGGGACTAGCGGGAGTAGGAAAAGAGACCCAGTACTTC. This sequence encodes CASSVPGLAGVGKETQYF.

This clone was counted only a few times. The chain joins TRBV28 to TRBJ1-2; weak D call: TRBD1 (6 bases). The germline CDR1 and CDR2 sequences are MDHEN and SYDVKM. The CDR3 is made up of 14 amino acids. V lost 2 bases and J 8 bases, leaving 15 bases between the germline ends. The DNA of the CDR3 is TGTGCCAGCAGTTTAGAGGCTAGGGGGATCGGCTACACCTTC. This encodes CASSLEARGIGYTF.

The rearrangement joins TRBV6-5 to TRBJ1-6, with D maybe TRBD1 (5 bases). This CDR3 contains 14 residues. Germline CDR1 MNHEY, CDR2 SVGAGI. The germline V and J ends were trimmed by 4 bases and 11 bases, with 15 bases remaining between them. DNA for the CDR3: TGTGCCAGCAGTTTAACGGCGGGGGGTCCACCCCTCCACTTT. Translating it yields CASSLTAGGPPLHF.

This chain connects TRBV4-1 to TRBJ1-1, with D possibly TRBD1 on 5 matching bases. V lost 0 bases to trimming and J lost 4 bases, with 12 bases between them. This CDR3 has 15 residues. Germline V CDR1 and CDR2: MGHRA, YSYEKL. The CDR3 spells CASSQEGGFSTEAFF. CDR3 coding DNA: TGCGCCAGCAGCCAAGAGGGGGGATTCAGCACTGAAGCTTTCTTT.

The chain carries TRBV5-1 and TRBJ2-1; TRBD2 matches at 11 bases. CDR3 length: 18 amino acids. J gave up 0 bases and V 2 bases, and 7 bases lay outside the gene matches. Germline V gene lookup returns CDR1 SGHRS and CDR2 YFSETQ. This CDR3 reads CASSFGLAGGISYNEQFF. DNA for the CDR3: TGCGCCAGCAGCTTCGGGCTAGCGGGAGGAATCTCCTACAATGAGCAGTTCTTC.